The TCR beta chain under discussion was sequenced for a study of control samples from healthy donors and cancer patients. The germline V gene has CDR1 SGHAT and CDR2 FQNNGV. This CDR3 comprises 14 residues. Between the trimmed V and J ends, which lost 3 bases and 4 bases, there was a span of 12 bases. As regards this clone: Other DNA sequences in the sample encode the same CDR3.

The protocol was immunoSEQ multiplex PCR, while the TCRdb copy is restricted to in-frame clones and leaves out a portion. The profile covers about 150,000 clones, with roughly 93% appearing a single time and around 5.4% taken by the ten largest. The receptor comes from a man aged 18 to 29 in good health. The source material was blood. The chain uses TRBV11-2 and TRBJ1-1; D call uncertain. CDR3 in DNA: TGTGCCAGCAGCTTCGGTCGGGGTCGCACTGAAGCTTTCTTT. The encoded protein is CASSFGRGRTEAFF.